Described below is a single T cell receptor (beta chain) sequence and its context. This clone was counted a few times. It has no known antigen specificity. Base qualities are not at hand, and no much larger clone is one base apart. The germline V gene supplies CDR1 MNHEY and CDR2 SVGAGI. From its cysteine to its phenylalanine, the CDR3 spans 12 amino acids. The only DNA kept is the CDR3, 36 bases in frame from the first base. V loses 2 bases of germline sequence and J loses 7 bases, and the interval between the two ends is 6 bases. The immunoSEQ platform was used to sequence TCR beta CDR3 regions at survey depth. The QIAamp DNA micro kit was used to extract genomic DNA from every cultured and uncultured CD8+ T cell population. Turning to the authors' computational methods: Samples with fewer than 5,000 productive reads were excluded, which removed about 7% of the roughly 80 HIV peptide-stimulated cultures. Sequences were trimmed to CDR3 by a MANAFEST web app, and nonproductive sequences, CDR3s under 5 amino acids, and sequences not starting with C or ending with F/W were removed. To count as antigen-specific, a clonotype had to be expanded in at least 2 of 3 replicates compared with the no-peptide control at FDR 0.01, and only within one epitope family. Specific clonotypes also needed at least fivefold higher frequency than in wells stimulated with peptides from other epitope families. Not all clones reach the TCRdb copy of this immuneACCESS table, which keeps in-frame sequences only. Checked studies attribute under half of the gap to unresolved V genes and leave the rest unexplained. The V and J calls and clone size come from that table; D and trimming were worked out from the DNA. The sample contains several thousand clones, 65% to 80% of them found a single time. The ten largest clones capture around 47% of the sample.

These data are taken from a study of CD8 T cell repertoires and HIV-1 epitope variants (dated by TCRdb to between 2020 and 2021). General notes on the study: T cells were stimulated in separate culture wells with each of twenty-five peptides representing autologous and known Gag and Nef epitope variants. A CMV, EBV and flu peptide pool, the Ebola AY9 epitope as negative control, and a no-peptide well were included as control conditions. The epitopes tested were three Gag epitope families plus Nef HW9 and YT9. T cells were enriched using the EasySep Human T Cell Enrichment Kit and were co-cultured with equal numbers of autologous T cell-negative cells serving as antigen-presenting cells. Cultures ran for around nine days in IMDM with gentamicin, with half-media changes on days 3 and 7 adding IL-2, IL-7 and IL-15. An aliquot of 1M T cells was saved as an uncultured baseline condition, separate from the 83 T cell cultures. A total of 83 T cell cultures were run, with each culture condition performed in triplicate except for one peptide, which was performed in duplicate.

What the work shows at the level of the full study, not this receptor alone: Roughly 5 clonotypes recognized the Nef KF9 family and one clonotype recognized the HW9 family, while no responses to the TAALDMSHF plasma variant were seen. The assay could identify only TCR beta chains and pointed to proliferation in response to antigen, not to T cell function or cytokine profile. About ten antigen-specific TCR beta clonotypes were identified, of which more than five appeared to be cross-reactive for autologous or known escape epitope variants.

The EasySep Human CD8+ T Cell Enrichment Kit was used on day 10 to isolate CD8+ T cells from every culture. Sequencing was carried out using cultured CD8+ T cells derived from PBMCs. The rearranged chain carries TRBV6-5 and TRBJ2-1, with a weak D call of TRBD2 (5 bases match). The TCR originated in a male donor with HIV. The CDR3 is CASSYTGNEQFF. In nucleotides, the sequence is TGTGCCAGCAGTTACACGGGGAATGAGCAGTTCTTC.